One TCR beta chain is described in this entry. The antigen remains unidentified. This sample was taken from a study of shared clonotypes between healthy human individuals. Study observations and caveats: Memory subsets had estimated richness that was generally smaller than that of naive subsets.

The germline V and J ends were trimmed by 4 bases and 1 base, with 17 bases remaining between them. This CDR3 is built from 16 residues. Germline V gene sequence: CDR1 GTSNPN, CDR2 SVGIG (reference sequence). Deep level was the assay's run setting. Per the original data handling: Without quality scores, immunoSEQ junctional reads could not be filtered like full-length reads. TCRdb keeps only in-frame clones here, not all; method: immunoSEQ multiplex PCR. The V and J calls and clone size are taken from that table; D and trimming were inferred from the DNA. The sample shows more than 850,000 clones, approximately 78% of them seen only once.

The V gene is TRBV30, the J gene TRBJ1-5; possible D gene TRBD1, 5 bases. Input material: memory CD4+ T cells from PBMCs. As for subset: CD45RA-negative fraction. The receptor's source is a man aged 18-30 years in good health. Some clones in this sample may be carry-over from other donors' samples. The CDR3 nucleotides read TGTGCCTGGAACCCGGGGGGTTTCGGGAGCAATCAGCCCCAGCATTTT. Translation gives CAWNPGGFGSNQPQHF.